This T cell receptor beta chain is drawn from a study of cytomegalovirus exposure and HLA in healthy donors. Study-wide findings and caveats: The study had only CMV serostatus as immune exposure information. In a later analysis, common viral pathogens appeared linked to several of the most significant clusters.

As regards this clone: What it recognizes is unknown.

PCR primers comprised 60 Vbeta and 13 Jbeta primers. Here immunoSEQ multiplex PCR was the method, and the copy in TCRdb shows in-frame clones only, minus some. The data hold 90,000 to 150,000 clones, with 65% to 90% observed a single time. The CDR3 runs 15 residues. V shed 3 bases and J shed 2 bases, with 12 bases lying between them. The germline V gene has CDR1 SGHRS and CDR2 YFSETQ. Specimen: PBMCs. This chain connects TRBV5-1 to TRBJ2-1; D perhaps matches TRBD2 (6 bases). The origin of this receptor is a woman aged 35 to 49 in good health and CMV-seronegative. The CDR3 nucleotides are TGCGCCAGCAGCTCCCGGGACTGGACCTACAATGAGCAGTTCTTC. This gives the protein CASSSRDWTYNEQFF. The entire variable domain, with the rest obtained from reference TRBV5-1 and TRBJ2-1, is as follows: KAGVTQTPRYLIKTRGQQVTLSCSPISGHRSVSWYQQTPGQGLQFLFEYFSETQRNKGNFPGRFSGRQFSNSRSEMNVSTLELGDSALYLCASSSRDWTYNEQFFGPGTRLTVL.